The clone carrying this T cell receptor beta chain was seen at least ten times. Antigen specificity is unknown. The sample originates from a study of CD8 T cells in ankylosing spondylitis. Broader study findings: A motif in TCR beta, a set of fewer than ten highly homologous variants, appeared characteristic of ankylosing spondylitis blood. A subset of motif variants has previously been described in the synovial fluid and blood of reactive arthritis. Clones linked with disease were CD8+ and fairly uncommon in the peripheral blood.

The V gene's germline CDR1 is KGHDR and CDR2 SFDVKD. The CDR3 spans 13 residues. The V gene lost 0 bases and the J gene lost 7 bases, with 7 bases spanning the gap. By quantitative 5'-RACE with molecular barcodes, the TCR beta libraries were made. TCRdb processed the 5' RACE reads anew with MiXCR; each CDR3 protein has one entry. The profile shows fewer than 550,000 distinct CDR3 sequences, about 5.4% of them singletons. The chain recombines TRBV24-1 with TRBJ2-3; D unresolved. The source material was blood, either unsorted or a sorted T cell fraction (not recorded which). The sequence derives from a male donor with ankylosing spondylitis. CDR3 DNA sequence: TGTGCCACCAGTGATTTGAACGGTTATACGCAGTATTTT. Translated: CATSDLNGYTQYF.